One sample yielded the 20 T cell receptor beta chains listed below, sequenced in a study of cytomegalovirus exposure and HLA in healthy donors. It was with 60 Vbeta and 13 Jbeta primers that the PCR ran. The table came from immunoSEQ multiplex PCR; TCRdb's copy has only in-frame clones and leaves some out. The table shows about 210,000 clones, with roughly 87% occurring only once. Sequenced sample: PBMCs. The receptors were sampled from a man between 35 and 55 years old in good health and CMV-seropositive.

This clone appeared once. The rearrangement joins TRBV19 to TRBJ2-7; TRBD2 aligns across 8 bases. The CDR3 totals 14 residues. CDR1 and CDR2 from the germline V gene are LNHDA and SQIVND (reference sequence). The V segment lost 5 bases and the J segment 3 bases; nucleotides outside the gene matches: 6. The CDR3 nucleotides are TGTGCCAGTAGTCCTGGTCTAGCGGGCTACGAGCAGTACTTC. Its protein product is CASSPGLAGYEQYF. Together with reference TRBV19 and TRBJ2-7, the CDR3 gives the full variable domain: DGGITQSPKYLFRKEGQNVTLSCEQNLNHDAMYWYRQDPGQGLRLIYYSQIVNDFQKGDIAEGYSVSREKKESFPLTVTSAQKNPTAFYLCASSPGLAGYEQYFGPGTRLTVT.

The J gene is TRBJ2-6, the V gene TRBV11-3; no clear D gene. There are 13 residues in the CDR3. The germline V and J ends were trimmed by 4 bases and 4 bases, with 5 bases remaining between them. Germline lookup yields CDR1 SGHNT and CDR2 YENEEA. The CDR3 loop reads CASSSGGANVLTF. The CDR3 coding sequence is TGTGCCAGCAGCTCCGGGGGGGCCAACGTCCTGACTTTC.

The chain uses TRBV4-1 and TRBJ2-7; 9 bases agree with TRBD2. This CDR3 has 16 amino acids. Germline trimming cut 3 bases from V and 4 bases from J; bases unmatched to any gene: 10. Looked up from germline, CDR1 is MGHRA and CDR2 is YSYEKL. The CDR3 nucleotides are TGCGCCAGCAGCCAGGGATTAGCGGGAGCGGGATACGAGCAGTACTTC. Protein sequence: CASSQGLAGAGYEQYF.

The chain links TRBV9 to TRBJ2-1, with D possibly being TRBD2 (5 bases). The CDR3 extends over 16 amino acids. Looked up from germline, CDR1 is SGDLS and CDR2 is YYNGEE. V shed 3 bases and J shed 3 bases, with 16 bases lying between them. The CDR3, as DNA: TGTGCCAGCAGCGGCCATCTAGCAGTGGGCTACAATGAGCAGTTCTTC. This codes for CASSGHLAVGYNEQFF. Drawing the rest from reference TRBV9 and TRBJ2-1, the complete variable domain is DSGVTQTPKHLITATGQRVTLRCSPRSGDLSVYWYQQSLDQGLQFLIQYYNGEERAKGNILERFSAQQFPDLHSELNLSSLELGDSALYFCASSGHLAVGYNEQFFGPGTRLTVL.

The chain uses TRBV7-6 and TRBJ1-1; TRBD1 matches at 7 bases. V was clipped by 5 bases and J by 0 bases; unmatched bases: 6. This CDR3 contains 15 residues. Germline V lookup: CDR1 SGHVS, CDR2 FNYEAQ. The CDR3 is CASSPRQGMNTEAFF. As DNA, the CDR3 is TGTGCCAGCAGCCCCCGACAGGGTATGAACACTGAAGCTTTCTTT.

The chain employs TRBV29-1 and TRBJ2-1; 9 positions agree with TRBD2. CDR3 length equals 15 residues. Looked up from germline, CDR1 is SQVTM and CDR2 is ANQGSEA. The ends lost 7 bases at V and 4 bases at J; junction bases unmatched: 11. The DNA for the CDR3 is TGCAGCGGTCAAGCTAGCGGGGCGTTATACAATGAGCAGTTCTTC. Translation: CSGQASGALYNEQFF.

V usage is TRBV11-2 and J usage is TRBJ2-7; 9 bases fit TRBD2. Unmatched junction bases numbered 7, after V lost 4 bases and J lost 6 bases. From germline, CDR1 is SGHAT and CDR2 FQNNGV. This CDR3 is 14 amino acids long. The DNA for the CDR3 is TGTGCCAGCAGCTCCAGCGGGAGGATTGGCGAGCAGTACTTC. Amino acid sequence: CASSSSGRIGEQYF.

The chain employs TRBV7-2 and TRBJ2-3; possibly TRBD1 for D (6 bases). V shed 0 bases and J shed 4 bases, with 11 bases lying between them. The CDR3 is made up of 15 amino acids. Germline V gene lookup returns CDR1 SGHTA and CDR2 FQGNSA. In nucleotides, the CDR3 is TGTGCCAGCAGCTTAGCGCTAAGGACAGCAGATACGCAGTATTTT. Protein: CASSLALRTADTQYF.

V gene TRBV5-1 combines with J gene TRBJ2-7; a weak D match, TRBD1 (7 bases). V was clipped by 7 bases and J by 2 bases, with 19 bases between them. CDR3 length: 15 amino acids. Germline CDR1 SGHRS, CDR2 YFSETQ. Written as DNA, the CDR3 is TGCGCCAGCGCCCCAGGGGGGACTTCTACCTACGAGCAGTACTTC. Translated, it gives CASAPGGTSTYEQYF.

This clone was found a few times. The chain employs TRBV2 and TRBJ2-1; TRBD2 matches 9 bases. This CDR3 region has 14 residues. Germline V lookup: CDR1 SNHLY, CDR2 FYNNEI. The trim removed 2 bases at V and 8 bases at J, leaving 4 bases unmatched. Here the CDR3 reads CASSESVAGDEQFF. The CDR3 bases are TGTGCCAGCAGTGAATCGGTAGCGGGAGATGAGCAGTTCTTC.

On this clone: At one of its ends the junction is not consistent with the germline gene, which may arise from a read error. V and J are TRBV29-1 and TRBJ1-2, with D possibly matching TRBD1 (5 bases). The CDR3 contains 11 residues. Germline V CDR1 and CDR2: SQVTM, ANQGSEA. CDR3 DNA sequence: TGCAGCGTTTTGGGGGGTGGAGGCTACGCCTTC. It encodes CSVLGGGGYAF.

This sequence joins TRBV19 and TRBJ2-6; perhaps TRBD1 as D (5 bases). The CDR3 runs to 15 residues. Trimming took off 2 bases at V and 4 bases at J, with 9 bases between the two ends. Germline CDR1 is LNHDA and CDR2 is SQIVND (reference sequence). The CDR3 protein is CASSIQGSGANVLTF. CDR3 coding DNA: TGTGCCAGTAGTATACAGGGATCCGGGGCCAACGTCCTGACTTTC.

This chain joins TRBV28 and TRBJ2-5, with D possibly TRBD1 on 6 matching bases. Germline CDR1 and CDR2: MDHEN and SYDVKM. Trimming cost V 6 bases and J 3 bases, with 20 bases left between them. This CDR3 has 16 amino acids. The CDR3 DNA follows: TGTGCCAGCAGACCCACAGGGCAAACGGCCAAAGAGACCCAGTACTTC. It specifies CASRPTGQTAKETQYF.

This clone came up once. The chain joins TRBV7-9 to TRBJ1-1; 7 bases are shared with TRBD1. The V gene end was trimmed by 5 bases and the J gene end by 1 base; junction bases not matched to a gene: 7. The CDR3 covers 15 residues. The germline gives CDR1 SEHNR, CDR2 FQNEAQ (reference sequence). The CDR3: CASSRQGQSNTEAFF. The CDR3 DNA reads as TGTGCCAGCAGCCGACAGGGACAGTCGAACACTGAAGCTTTCTTT.

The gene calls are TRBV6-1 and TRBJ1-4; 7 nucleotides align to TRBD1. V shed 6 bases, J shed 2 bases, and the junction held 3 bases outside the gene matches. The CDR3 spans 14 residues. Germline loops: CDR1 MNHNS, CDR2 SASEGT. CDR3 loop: CASSGQVTNEKLFF. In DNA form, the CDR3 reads TGTGCCAGCAGCGGACAGGTCACTAATGAAAAACTGTTTTTT.

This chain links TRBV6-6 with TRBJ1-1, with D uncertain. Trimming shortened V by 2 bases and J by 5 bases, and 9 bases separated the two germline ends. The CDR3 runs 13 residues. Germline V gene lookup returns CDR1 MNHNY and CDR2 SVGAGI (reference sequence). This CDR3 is CASSYARWTEAFF. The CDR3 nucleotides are TGTGCCAGCAGTTACGCGAGGTGGACTGAAGCTTTCTTT.

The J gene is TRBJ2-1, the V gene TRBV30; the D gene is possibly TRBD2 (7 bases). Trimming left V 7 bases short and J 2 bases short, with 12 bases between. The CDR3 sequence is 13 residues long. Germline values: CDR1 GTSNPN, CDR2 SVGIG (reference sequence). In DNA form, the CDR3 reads TGTGCCTCTGCGGGGGCCGCCTACAATGAGCAGTTCTTC. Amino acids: CASAGAAYNEQFF.

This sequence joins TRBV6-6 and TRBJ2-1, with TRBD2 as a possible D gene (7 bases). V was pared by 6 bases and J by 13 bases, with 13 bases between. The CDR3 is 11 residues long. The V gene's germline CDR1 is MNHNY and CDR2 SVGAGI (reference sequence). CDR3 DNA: TGTGCCAGCAGGGGCGGCGGGGGCCAGTTCTTC. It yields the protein CASRGGGGQFF.

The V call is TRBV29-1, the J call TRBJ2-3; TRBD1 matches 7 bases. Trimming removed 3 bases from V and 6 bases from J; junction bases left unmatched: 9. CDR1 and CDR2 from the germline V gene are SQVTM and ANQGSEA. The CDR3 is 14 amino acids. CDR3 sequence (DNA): TGCAGCGTTGAGTTTTACAGGGGTACGGATACGCAGTATTTT. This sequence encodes CSVEFYRGTDTQYF.

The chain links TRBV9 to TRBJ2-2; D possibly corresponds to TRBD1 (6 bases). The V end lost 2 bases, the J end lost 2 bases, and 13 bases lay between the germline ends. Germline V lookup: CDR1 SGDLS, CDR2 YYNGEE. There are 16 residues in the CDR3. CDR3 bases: TGTGCCAGCAGCGTGGGGGCGCACTCCAACACCGGGGAGCTGTTTTTT. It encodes CASSVGAHSNTGELFF.